The 13 T cell receptor beta chains given below trace back to one sample, sequenced in a study of beta chain features in type 1 diabetes (dated by TCRdb to 2016 to 2018). Library preparation employed the immunoSEQ multiplex PCR assay. All of the isolated RNA was reverse transcribed with the High Capacity cDNA Reverse Transcription Kit, so expressed TCRB transcripts were sequenced. Not all clones reach the TCRdb copy of this immuneACCESS table, which keeps in-frame sequences only. Checked studies attribute under half of the gap to unresolved V genes and leave the rest unexplained. The sample records a few hundred thousand clones, approximately 9.9% of which are singletons. The ten largest account for roughly 0.014% of the sample. Sequencing input: naive CD4+ T cells from blood. The cell subset or site label of this sample denotes: true naive CD4+ T cells. Receptors originate from a woman aged 30 to 39 in good health.

The CDR3 DNA reads as TGTGCCAGCTCCGGGACAGAAGAGACCCAGTACTTC. This gives the protein CASSGTEETQYF. The V gene is TRBV18, the J gene TRBJ2-5; 7 bases are shared with TRBD1. The J segment lost 3 bases and the V segment lost 6 bases, leaving 1 base of the junction unmatched. This CDR3 contains 12 residues. CDR1 and CDR2 from the germline V gene are KGHSH and LQKENI.

This clone was recorded a few times. The chain employs TRBV7-2 and TRBJ2-7; 10 bases map to TRBD2. This CDR3 region has 16 residues. Germline values: CDR1 SGHTA, CDR2 FQGNSA. V gave up 1 base and J gave up 3 bases; unmatched junction bases: 6. CDR3 in DNA: TGTGCCAGCAGCTTAGACTTGGCTAGCGGGAGCTACGAGCAGTACTTC. Translating it yields CASSLDLASGSYEQYF. Variable domain in full (rest from reference TRBV7-2 and TRBJ2-7): GAGVSQSPSNKVTEKGKDVELRCDPISGHTALYWYRQSLGQGLEFLIYFQGNSAPDKSGLPSDRFSAERTGGSVSTLTIQRTQQEDSAVYLCASSLDLASGSYEQYFGPGTRLTVT.

This clone was seen a handful of times. V usage is TRBV29-1 and J usage is TRBJ2-7; no clear D gene. CDR3 length equals 12 residues. Per germline, CDR1 SQVTM and CDR2 ANQGSEA. Trimming left V 3 bases short and J 2 bases short, with 8 bases between. The CDR3 here is CSVDAGTYEQYF. CDR3 DNA sequence: TGCAGCGTTGACGCAGGCACCTACGAGCAGTACTTC.

The V gene is TRBV29-1, the J gene TRBJ2-3, with a possible D match to TRBD2 (6 bases). Trimming took 4 bases from V and 5 from J, leaving 13 bases between them. This CDR3 spans 13 amino acids. The V gene's germline CDR1 is SQVTM and CDR2 ANQGSEA. CDR3 DNA: TGCAGCGTTGGGCTAGCGAGGCTAGATACGCAGTATTTT. Its translation: CSVGLARLDTQYF.

The V and J genes are TRBV4-2 and TRBJ2-4, with 7 bases fitting TRBD2. V gave up 1 base and J gave up 4 bases; unmatched junction bases: 7. The CDR3 contains 16 residues. Germline-derived CDR1 and CDR2 are LGHNA and YNFKEQ. CDR3 in amino acids: CASSQATSEGKNIQYF. The CDR3 bases are TGTGCCAGCAGCCAAGCTACTAGCGAGGGGAAAAACATTCAGTACTTC.

The rearrangement links TRBV7-9 to TRBJ1-3; D is ambiguous. V lost 8 bases and J 0 bases, leaving 5 bases between the germline ends. This CDR3 is 12 amino acids long. The V gene's germline CDR1 is SEHNR and CDR2 FQNEAQ (reference sequence). CDR3 in DNA: TGTGCCAGCGATAGCTCTGGAAACACCATATATTTT. Translating gives CASDSSGNTIYF.

This chain uses TRBV19 with TRBJ2-6; possible D gene TRBD1, 7 bases. The CDR3 length is 17 residues. V dropped 10 bases and J dropped 0 bases, with 19 bases sitting between them. Germline CDR1 is LNHDA and CDR2 is SQIVND (reference sequence). Here the CDR3 reads CATTAGQRSSGANVLTF. In nucleotides, the CDR3 is TGTGCCACTACGGCGGGACAGAGATCCTCTGGGGCCAACGTCCTGACTTTC.

This clone came up a few times. The genes are TRBV7-9 and TRBJ2-4; 9 nucleotides align to TRBD1. The CDR3 is 15 residues long. Losses at the gene ends were 3 bases for V and 11 bases for J; bases not matched to a gene: 11. Germline lookup yields CDR1 SEHNR and CDR2 FQNEAQ (reference sequence). The CDR3 protein is CASSFGGQGSSVQYF. CDR3 nucleotide sequence: TGTGCCAGCAGCTTCGGGGGACAGGGAAGTAGTGTTCAGTACTTC.

This clone turned up a few times. The V call is TRBV7-3, the J call TRBJ2-7; a weak D match, TRBD2 (5 bases). Trimming took 1 base from V and 0 from J, leaving 10 bases between them. Germline V lookup: CDR1 SGHTA, CDR2 FQGTGA. This CDR3 is 15 amino acids long. In DNA form, the CDR3 reads TGTGCCAGCAGCTTAATGGGAGCCACCTCCTACGAGCAGTACTTC. This sequence encodes CASSLMGATSYEQYF.

The chain recombines TRBV28 with TRBJ1-5, with 7 bases identical to TRBD1. The CDR3 has 15 residues. V dropped 3 bases and J dropped 4; count of bases not matched to a gene: 6. Germline CDR1 MDHEN, CDR2 SYDVKM. CDR3 residues: CASSFGDSQNQPQHF. The CDR3 DNA reads TGTGCCAGCAGTTTCGGGGACAGTCAAAATCAGCCCCAGCATTTT.

This clone was recorded a few times. The rearrangement joins TRBV5-1 to TRBJ2-7; the D gene is possibly TRBD2 (6 bases). Germline values: CDR1 SGHRS, CDR2 YFSETQ. Between the trimmed V and J ends, which lost 4 bases and 1 base, there was a span of 18 bases. The CDR3 is made up of 16 amino acids. The CDR3, as DNA: TGCGCCAGCAGCCGGGGAGGAGCCCTGATTTCCTACGAGCAGTACTTC. Its translation: CASSRGGALISYEQYF.

The chain carries TRBV19 and TRBJ2-1, with 13 positions matching TRBD2. Germline V gene lookup returns CDR1 LNHDA and CDR2 SQIVND (reference sequence). The CDR3 sequence is 16 residues long. Unmatched junction bases numbered 9, after V lost 7 bases and J lost 6 bases. CDR3 nucleotide sequence: TGTGCCAGTAAAAAACCGGGACTAGCGGGAAGCAATGAGCAGTTCTTC. Protein sequence: CASKKPGLAGSNEQFF.

This clone has just a few counts. The chain joins TRBV19 to TRBJ2-7; D remains ambiguous. This CDR3 contains 11 residues. V shed 6 bases and J shed 4 bases, with 7 bases lying between them. Germline V CDR1 and CDR2: LNHDA, SQIVND (reference sequence). The CDR3 DNA sequence: TGTGCCAGTAGGAGGAGTTACGAGCAGTACTTC. It translates to CASRRSYEQYF.